The rows below give T cell receptor beta chains drawn from one sample of a study of a mutant IDH1 vaccine in newly diagnosed glioma. The table came from immunoSEQ multiplex PCR; TCRdb's copy has only in-frame clones and leaves some out. The data show approximately 60,000 clones, 70% to 90% seen once. The antigens of these receptors remain unknown. The source material was PBMCs, sampled from a glioma patient whose treatment included an IDH1 peptide vaccine. The receptors were sampled from a woman aged 40 to 55 with glioma. The CDR3 runs from the conserved cysteine through the conserved F or W. The order of the fields is D gene, clone size, V gene, J gene, CDR3 protein, CDR3 DNA. D genes are given only for firm matches. Some rows mark clone size as missing; the rest say once, few, many or name a class of expanded clone.

TRBD2,-,TRBV25-1,TRBJ2-1,CASSRTSGRIGEQFF,TGTGCCAGCAGCCGGACTAGCGGGAGGATCGGTGAGCAGTTCTTC
-,-,TRBV6-5,TRBJ2-3,CASRTPRGATQYF,TGTGCCAGCAGAACTCCTCGGGGGGCTACGCAGTATTTT
TRBD2,-,TRBV4-1,TRBJ2-2,CASSQLKAGVVPGELFF,TGCGCCAGCAGCCAATTGAAAGCGGGGGTAGTCCCCGGGGAGCTGTTTTTT
-,once,TRBV30,TRBJ1-1,CAWSVTGRKNTEAFF,TGTGCCTGGAGTGTCACGGGACGGAAGAACACTGAAGCTTTCTTT
TRBD1,-,TRBV9,TRBJ1-1,CASSSPFGNYRGTDEAFF,TGTGCCAGCAGCTCACCCTTCGGGAACTACAGGGGGACTGATGAAGCTTTCTTT
TRBD1,-,TRBV29-1,TRBJ2-7,CSVGGWVATGASYEQYF,TGCAGCGTTGGGGGTTGGGTGGCAACAGGGGCTTCCTACGAGCAGTACTTC
TRBD2,-,TRBV7-8,TRBJ2-1,CASSLAGLEAGEQFF,TGTGCCAGCAGCTTAGCGGGACTAGAGGCTGGGGAGCAGTTCTTC
TRBD2,once,TRBV7-2,TRBJ2-7,CASSLARGEPYEQYF,TGTGCCAGCAGCTTAGCTCGGGGGGAGCCCTACGAGCAGTACTTC
TRBD1,-,TRBV2,TRBJ2-2,CASRRTGVTGELFF,TGTGCCAGCAGGAGGACAGGGGTTACCGGGGAGCTGTTTTTT
TRBD1,once,TRBV6-1,TRBJ2-7,CASSPRDREGAEQYF,TGTGCCAGCAGTCCCCGGGACAGGGAAGGAGCCGAGCAGTACTTC
-,-,TRBV6-1,TRBJ2-4,CASSEGWGPGAKNIQYF,TGTGCCAGCAGTGAAGGGTGGGGACCGGGGGCCAAAAACATTCAGTACTTC
-,-,TRBV5-4,TRBJ2-5,CASSLGDSTAKTQYF,TGTGCCAGCAGCTTGGGAGATTCAACTGCAAAGACCCAGTACTTC
TRBD1,-,TRBV7-2,TRBJ1-5,CASSQTGDGNQPQHF,TGTGCCAGCAGCCAGACAGGGGATGGCAATCAGCCCCAGCATTTT
-,-,TRBV5-5,TRBJ1-4,CASSSRTDNEKLFF,TGTGCCAGCAGCTCTCGGACGGATAATGAAAAACTGTTTTTT
TRBD1,-,TRBV6-5,TRBJ1-2,CASSSVDRAYGYTF,TGTGCCAGCAGTTCAGTTGACAGGGCTTATGGCTACACCTTC
-,-,TRBV5-4,TRBJ2-6,CASSFDLKTTGANVLTF,TGTGCCAGCAGCTTCGACTTGAAAACGACTGGGGCCAACGTCCTGACTTTC
-,-,TRBV4-1,TRBJ2-1,CASSSGTGLREQFF,TGCGCCAGCAGCTCCGGGACTGGCCTTCGTGAGCAGTTCTTC
TRBD2,-,TRBV7-9,TRBJ2-1,CASSRGGEAEQFF,TGTGCCAGCAGCCGCGGGGGGGAGGCAGAGCAGTTCTTC
-,-,TRBV4-3,TRBJ2-2,CASSPQTGELFF,TGCGCCAGCAGCCCTCAAACCGGGGAGCTGTTTTTT
TRBD2,-,TRBV5-1,TRBJ2-7,CASSPLAGASYEQYF,TGCGCCAGCAGCCCCCTAGCGGGAGCCTCCTACGAGCAGTACTTC
-,-,TRBV15,TRBJ1-6,CATSRDLGSSYNSPLHF,TGTGCCACCAGCAGAGATCTTGGGAGCTCCTATAATTCACCCCTCCACTTT
TRBD1,few,TRBV9,TRBJ1-1,CASSVGQGWTEAFF,TGTGCCAGCAGCGTAGGACAGGGTTGGACTGAAGCTTTCTTT
-,-,TRBV6-1,TRBJ1-2,CASSPGTRGYTF,TGTGCCAGCAGTCCTGGGACGAGAGGCTACACCTTC
-,-,TRBV6-4,TRBJ1-2,CASSVSLGYGYTF,TGTGCCAGCAGTGTTAGTCTGGGGTACGGCTACACCTTC
TRBD1,once,TRBV7-8,TRBJ1-2,CASSSRDRDNYGYTF,TGTGCCAGCAGCAGCCGGGACAGGGACAACTATGGCTACACCTTC
-,-,TRBV6-5,TRBJ1-1,CASRPWGGVSTEAFF,TGTGCCAGCAGACCCTGGGGGGGCGTGAGCACTGAAGCTTTCTTT
-,-,TRBV10-3,TRBJ2-7,CATGVRDEQYF,TGTGCCACCGGCGTCCGGGACGAGCAGTACTTC
-,-,TRBV6-5,TRBJ2-7,CASRGDPSGYEQYF,TGTGCCAGCCGAGGGGACCCCTCGGGCTACGAGCAGTACTTC
-,-,TRBV25-1,TRBJ1-1,CASSDPGATEAFF,TGTGCCAGCAGTGACCCGGGTGCCACTGAAGCTTTCTTT
TRBD1,-,TRBV6-5,TRBJ2-1,CASSPDRINEQFF,TGTGCCAGCAGCCCGGACAGGATTAATGAGCAGTTCTTC
-,-,TRBV4-1,TRBJ1-1,CASSQAPKGNTEAFF,TGCGCCAGCAGCCAAGCCCCGAAGGGGAACACTGAAGCTTTCTTT
TRBD1,-,TRBV14,TRBJ1-3,CASSQVDRASSGNTIYF,TGTGCCAGCAGCCAAGTCGACAGGGCGAGCTCTGGAAACACCATATATTTT
-,-,TRBV28,TRBJ2-7,CASSLPGSVSSYEQYF,TGTGCCAGCAGTTTACCGGGGTCAGTAAGCTCCTACGAGCAGTACTTC
TRBD2,-,TRBV7-6,TRBJ2-7,CASSLAGGGSYEQYF,TGTGCCAGCAGCTTAGCGGGCGGGGGGTCGTACGAGCAGTACTTC
TRBD2,-,TRBV4-3,TRBJ2-5,CASSSGGRETQYF,TGCGCCAGCAGTTCGGGGGGTCGTGAGACCCAGTACTTC
TRBD1,-,TRBV5-1,TRBJ2-1,CASSWGQGYNEQFF,TGCGCCAGCAGCTGGGGACAGGGTTACAATGAGCAGTTCTTC
TRBD1,-,TRBV2,TRBJ1-4,CASRPGQGNEKLFF,TGTGCCAGCAGACCGGGACAGGGAAATGAAAAACTGTTTTTT
-,-,TRBV2,TRBJ1-2,CASSEAGRIAGYTF,TGTGCCAGCAGTGAAGCGGGGAGGATTGCCGGCTACACCTTC
-,-,TRBV5-4,TRBJ1-1,CASSLVGQAVTEAFF,TGTGCCAGCAGCTTGGTGGGCCAGGCCGTCACTGAAGCTTTCTTT
-,-,TRBV19,TRBJ2-2,CASSMGHTNTGELFF,TGTGCCAGTAGTATGGGACATACGAACACCGGGGAGCTGTTTTTT
-,-,TRBV9,TRBJ2-2,CASSVAGSNTGELFF,TGTGCCAGCAGCGTAGCCGGGAGTAACACCGGGGAGCTGTTTTTT
-,-,TRBV29-1,TRBJ2-7,CSVEIDFYEQYF,TGCAGCGTTGAAATCGACTTCTACGAGCAGTACTTC
-,-,TRBV4-2,TRBJ2-2,CASSPGGGSNTGELFF,TGTGCCAGCAGCCCGGGGGGCGGATCGAACACCGGGGAGCTGTTTTTT
-,-,TRBV5-4,TRBJ1-4,CASSLRQNEKLFF,TGTGCCAGCAGCTTGAGGCAGAATGAAAAACTGTTTTTT
-,-,TRBV25-1,TRBJ1-1,CASRMGARVTEAFF,TGTGCCAGCAGAATGGGGGCCCGGGTCACTGAAGCTTTCTTT
-,-,TRBV7-9,TRBJ1-2,CASSRANYGYTF,TGTGCCAGCAGCCGTGCTAACTATGGCTACACCTTC
-,-,TRBV7-2,TRBJ1-2,CASSPGLNYGYTF,TGTGCCAGCAGCCCCGGGCTCAACTATGGCTACACCTTC
-,-,TRBV19,TRBJ2-1,CASSIGQSSYNEQFF,TGTGCCAGTAGTATCGGACAAAGCTCCTACAATGAGCAGTTCTTC
-,once,TRBV11-3,TRBJ1-1,CASSRGRKNAEAFF,TGTGCCAGCAGCCGGGGACGAAAGAACGCTGAAGCTTTCTTT
-,-,TRBV7-8,TRBJ2-2,CASSLKGAGTGELFF,TGTGCCAGCAGCTTAAAGGGGGCGGGGACCGGGGAGCTGTTTTTT
-,-,TRBV5-1,TRBJ1-2,CASSLRAGGGYTF,TGCGCCAGCAGCCTGCGGGCGGGAGGTGGCTACACCTTC
TRBD1,-,TRBV6-5,TRBJ1-6,CASSYSRGESPLHF,TGTGCCAGCAGTTACTCCAGGGGGGAATCACCCCTCCACTTT
-,-,TRBV21-1,TRBJ1-2,CASSEVATGGEAGYTF,TGTGCCAGCAGCGAAGTGGCGACAGGGGGCGAGGCTGGCTACACCTTC